This T cell receptor (beta chain) is drawn from a study of CD8 T cells in Susac syndrome. Study background: Patients with Susac syndrome, at blood draw, were therapy-naive, on corticosteroids, or on intravenous immunoglobulin alone.

Random hexamers were used to reverse transcribe the RNA input (roughly 0.5 to 1 ug). TCRdb processed the immunoSEQ multiplex PCR reads anew with MiXCR; each CDR3 protein has one entry. The sample contains over 100,000 distinct CDR3 sequences, over 95% of which appear only once. The ends lost 0 bases at V and 2 bases at J; junction bases unmatched: 5. CDR1 and CDR2 from the germline V gene are SGHDT and YYEEEE. The CDR3 is 16 residues long. Definite or probable Susac syndrome was diagnosed using recently defined diagnostic criteria. Negative isolation was used for CD8+ and CD4+ T cells and FACS enrichment for TEMRA cells.

The rearrangement links TRBV5-6 to TRBJ2-1; the match to TRBD1 covers 7 bases. The TCR originated in a human donor with Susac syndrome. What was sequenced was CD4+ T cells from PBMCs. The CDR3 region has the DNA TGTGCCAGCAGCTTGGGATCGGGACAGACCTACAATGAGCAGTTCTTC. Translated, it gives CASSLGSGQTYNEQFF.